This T cell receptor beta chain appears in the sequencing data of a study of control samples from healthy donors and cancer patients. Profiled with immunoSEQ multiplex PCR; TCRdb holds only in-frame clones, not every one. The repertoire holds around 100,000 clones, with roughly nine tenths as singletons. This CDR3 region has 19 residues. V was pared by 4 bases and J by 1 base, with 26 bases between. The germline V gene has CDR1 SGHDT and CDR2 YYEEEE. The source material was blood. This clonotype was obtained from a woman aged 50 to 65 in good health. V gene TRBV5-6 combines with J gene TRBJ2-5; D perhaps matches TRBD2 (6 bases). The CDR3, as DNA: TGTGCCAGCAGCAACAGGTGGTCAGTAGGGAGGCCACTCCAAGAGACCCAGTACTTC. It encodes CASSNRWSVGRPLQETQYF.